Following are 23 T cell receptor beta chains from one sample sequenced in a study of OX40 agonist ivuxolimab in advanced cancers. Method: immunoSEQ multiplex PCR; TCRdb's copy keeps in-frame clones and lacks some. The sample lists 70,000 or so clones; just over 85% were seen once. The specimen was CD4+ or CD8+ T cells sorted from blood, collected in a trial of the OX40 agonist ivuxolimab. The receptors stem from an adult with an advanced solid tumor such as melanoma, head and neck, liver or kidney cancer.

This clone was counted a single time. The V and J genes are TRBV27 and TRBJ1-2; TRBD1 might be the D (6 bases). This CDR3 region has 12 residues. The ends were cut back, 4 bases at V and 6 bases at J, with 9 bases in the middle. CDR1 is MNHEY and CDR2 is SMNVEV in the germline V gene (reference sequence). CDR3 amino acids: CASSSWGHGYTF. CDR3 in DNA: TGTGCCAGCAGTTCATGGGGGCATGGCTACACCTTC.

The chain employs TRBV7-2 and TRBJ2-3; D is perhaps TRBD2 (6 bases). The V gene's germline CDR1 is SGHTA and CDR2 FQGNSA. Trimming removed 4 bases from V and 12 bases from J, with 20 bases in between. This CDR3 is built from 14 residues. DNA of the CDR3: TGTGCCAGCAGCTGGACCTCCGGGACTTGGGGACAGTATTTT. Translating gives CASSWTSGTWGQYF.

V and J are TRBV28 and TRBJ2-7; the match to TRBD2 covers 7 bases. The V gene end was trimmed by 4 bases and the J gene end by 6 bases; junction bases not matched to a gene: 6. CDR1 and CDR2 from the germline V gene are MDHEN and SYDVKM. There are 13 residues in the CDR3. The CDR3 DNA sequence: TGTGCCAGCAGTTCCCGGGGGGTCCGCGAGCAGTACTTC. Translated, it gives CASSSRGVREQYF.

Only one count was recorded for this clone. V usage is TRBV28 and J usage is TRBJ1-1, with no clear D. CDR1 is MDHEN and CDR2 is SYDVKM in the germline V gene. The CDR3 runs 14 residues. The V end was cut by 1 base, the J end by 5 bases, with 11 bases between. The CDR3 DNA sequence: TGTGCCAGCAGTTTATCCACCGCCAAGACTGAAGCTTTCTTT. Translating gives CASSLSTAKTEAFF.

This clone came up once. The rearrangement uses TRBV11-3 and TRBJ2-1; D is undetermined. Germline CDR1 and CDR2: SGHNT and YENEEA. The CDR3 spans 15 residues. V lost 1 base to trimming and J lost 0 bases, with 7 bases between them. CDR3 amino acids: CASSLGASSYNEQFF. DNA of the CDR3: TGTGCCAGCAGCTTAGGCGCGAGCTCCTACAATGAGCAGTTCTTC.

The CDR3 sequence is CASSSGQGVRYNEQFF. DNA of the CDR3: TGTGCCAGCAGCTCCGGACAGGGTGTAAGGTACAATGAGCAGTTCTTC. The chain links TRBV5-6 to TRBJ2-1; 8 bases are shared with TRBD1. Germline V lookup: CDR1 SGHDT, CDR2 YYEEEE. The CDR3 runs 16 residues. The J segment lost 4 bases and the V segment lost 3 bases, leaving 9 bases of the junction unmatched.

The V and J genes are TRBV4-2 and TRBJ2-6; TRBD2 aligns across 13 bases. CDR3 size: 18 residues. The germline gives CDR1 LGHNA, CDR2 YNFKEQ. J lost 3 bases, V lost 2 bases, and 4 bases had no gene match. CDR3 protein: CASSQRLAGGDGANVLTF. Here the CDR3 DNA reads TGTGCCAGCAGCCAACGACTAGCGGGAGGTGATGGGGCCAACGTCCTGACTTTC.

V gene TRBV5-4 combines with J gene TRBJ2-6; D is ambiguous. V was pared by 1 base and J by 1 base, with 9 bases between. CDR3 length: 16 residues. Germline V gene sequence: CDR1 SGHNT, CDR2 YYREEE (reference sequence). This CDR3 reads CASSLNVGSGANVLTF. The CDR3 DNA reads TGTGCCAGCAGCTTGAATGTGGGTTCTGGGGCCAACGTCCTGACTTTC. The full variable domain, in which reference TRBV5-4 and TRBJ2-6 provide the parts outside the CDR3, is ETGVTQSPTHLIKTRGQQVTLRCSSQSGHNTVSWYQQALGQGPQFIFQYYREEENGRGNFPPRFSGLQFPNYSSELNVNALELDDSALYLCASSLNVGSGANVLTFGAGSRLTVL.

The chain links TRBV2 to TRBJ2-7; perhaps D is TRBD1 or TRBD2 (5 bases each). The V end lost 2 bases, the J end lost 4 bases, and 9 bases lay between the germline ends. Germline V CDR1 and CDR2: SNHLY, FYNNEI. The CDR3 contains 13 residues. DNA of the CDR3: TGTGCCAGCAGTGAATCCAGGGAGTACGAGCAGTACTTC. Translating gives CASSESREYEQYF.

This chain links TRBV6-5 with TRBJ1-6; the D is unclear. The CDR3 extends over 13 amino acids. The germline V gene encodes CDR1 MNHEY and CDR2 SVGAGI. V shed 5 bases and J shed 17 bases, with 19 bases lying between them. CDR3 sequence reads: CASSHREAQPIHF. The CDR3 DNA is TGTGCCAGCAGTCACCGGGAGGCACAGCCGATCCACTTT.

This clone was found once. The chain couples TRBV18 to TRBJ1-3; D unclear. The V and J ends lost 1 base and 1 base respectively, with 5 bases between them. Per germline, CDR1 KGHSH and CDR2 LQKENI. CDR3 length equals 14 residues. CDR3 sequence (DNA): TGTGCCAGCTCACCACTCGCGTCTGGAAACACCATATATTTT. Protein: CASSPLASGNTIYF.

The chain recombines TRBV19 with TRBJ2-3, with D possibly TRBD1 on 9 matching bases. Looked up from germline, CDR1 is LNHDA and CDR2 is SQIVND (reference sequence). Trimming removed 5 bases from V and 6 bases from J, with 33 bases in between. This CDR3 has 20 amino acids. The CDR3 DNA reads TGTGCCAGTAGTTCCACGGGACAGGGTTGGCAGAGCGGGAGTTTGGATACGCAGTATTTT. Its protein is CASSSTGQGWQSGSLDTQYF. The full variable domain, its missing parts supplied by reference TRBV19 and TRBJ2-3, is DGGITQSPKYLFRKEGQNVTLSCEQNLNHDAMYWYRQDPGQGLRLIYYSQIVNDFQKGDIAEGYSVSREKKESFPLTVTSAQKNPTAFYLCASSSTGQGWQSGSLDTQYFGPGTRLTVL.

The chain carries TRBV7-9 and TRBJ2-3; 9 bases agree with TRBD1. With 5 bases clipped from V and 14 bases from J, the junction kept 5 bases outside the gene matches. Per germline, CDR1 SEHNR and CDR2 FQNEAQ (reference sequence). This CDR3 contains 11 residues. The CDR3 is CASSRGDRAYF. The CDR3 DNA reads TGTGCCAGCAGCCGGGGGGACAGGGCGTATTTT.

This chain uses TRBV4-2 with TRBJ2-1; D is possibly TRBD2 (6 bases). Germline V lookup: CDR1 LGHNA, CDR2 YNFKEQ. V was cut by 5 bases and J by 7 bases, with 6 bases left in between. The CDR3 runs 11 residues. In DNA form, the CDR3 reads TGTGCCAGCAGCGGGGGGAATGAGCAGTTCTTC. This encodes CASSGGNEQFF.

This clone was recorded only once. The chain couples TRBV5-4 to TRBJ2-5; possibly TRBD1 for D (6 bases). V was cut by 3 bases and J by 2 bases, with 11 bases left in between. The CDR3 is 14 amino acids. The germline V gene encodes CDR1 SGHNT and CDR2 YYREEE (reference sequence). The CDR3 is CASSSDSFQETQYF. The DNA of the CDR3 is TGTGCCAGCAGCTCGGACAGTTTTCAAGAGACCCAGTACTTC. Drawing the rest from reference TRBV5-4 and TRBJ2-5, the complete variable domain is ETGVTQSPTHLIKTRGQQVTLRCSSQSGHNTVSWYQQALGQGPQFIFQYYREEENGRGNFPPRFSGLQFPNYSSELNVNALELDDSALYLCASSSDSFQETQYFGPGTRLLVL.

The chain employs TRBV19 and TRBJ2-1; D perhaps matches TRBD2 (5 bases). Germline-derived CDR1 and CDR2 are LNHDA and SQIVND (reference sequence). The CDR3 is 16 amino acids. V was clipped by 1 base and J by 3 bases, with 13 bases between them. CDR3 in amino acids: CASSIGAEENYNEQFF. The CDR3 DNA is TGTGCCAGTAGTATAGGGGCGGAGGAAAACTACAATGAGCAGTTCTTC. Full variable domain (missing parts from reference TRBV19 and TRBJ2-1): DGGITQSPKYLFRKEGQNVTLSCEQNLNHDAMYWYRQDPGQGLRLIYYSQIVNDFQKGDIAEGYSVSREKKESFPLTVTSAQKNPTAFYLCASSIGAEENYNEQFFGPGTRLTVL.

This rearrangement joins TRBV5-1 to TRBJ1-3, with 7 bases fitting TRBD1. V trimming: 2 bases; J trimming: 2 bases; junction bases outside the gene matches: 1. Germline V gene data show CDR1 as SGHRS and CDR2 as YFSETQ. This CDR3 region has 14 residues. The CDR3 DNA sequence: TGCGCCAGCAGCTTTGGGACAGCTGGAAACACCATATATTTT. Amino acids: CASSFGTAGNTIYF. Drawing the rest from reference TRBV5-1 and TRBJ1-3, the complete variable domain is KAGVTQTPRYLIKTRGQQVTLSCSPISGHRSVSWYQQTPGQGLQFLFEYFSETQRNKGNFPGRFSGRQFSNSRSEMNVSTLELGDSALYLCASSFGTAGNTIYFGEGSWLTVV.

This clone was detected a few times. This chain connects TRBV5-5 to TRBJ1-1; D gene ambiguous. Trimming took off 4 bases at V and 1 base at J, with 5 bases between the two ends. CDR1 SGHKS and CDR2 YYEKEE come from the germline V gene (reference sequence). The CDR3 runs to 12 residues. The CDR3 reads CASSPGNTEAFF. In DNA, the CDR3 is TGTGCCAGCAGCCCGGGGAACACTGAAGCTTTCTTT.

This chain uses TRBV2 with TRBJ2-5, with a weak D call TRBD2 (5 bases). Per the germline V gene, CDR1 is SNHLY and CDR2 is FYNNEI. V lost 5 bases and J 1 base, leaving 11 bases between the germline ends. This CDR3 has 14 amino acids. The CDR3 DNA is TGTGCCAGCAGTCGCGACCGGGGCCAAGAGACCCAGTACTTC. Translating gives CASSRDRGQETQYF.

Here the CDR3 DNA reads TGCGCCAGCAGTGAAGGTCGAGACAGGGGGGAGACCCAGTACTTC. Translated, it gives CASSEGRDRGETQYF. This chain uses TRBV10-1 with TRBJ2-5, with 9 bases identical to TRBD1. The CDR3 covers 15 residues. Per the germline V gene, CDR1 is WNHNN and CDR2 is SYGVQD (reference sequence). V trimming: 3 bases; J trimming: 5 bases; junction bases outside the gene matches: 7.

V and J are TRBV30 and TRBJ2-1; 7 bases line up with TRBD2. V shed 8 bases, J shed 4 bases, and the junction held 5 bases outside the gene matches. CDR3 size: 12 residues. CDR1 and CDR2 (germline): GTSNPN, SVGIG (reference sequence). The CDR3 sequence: CAGGGSYNEQFF. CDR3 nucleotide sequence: TGTGCCGGGGGGGGGAGTTACAATGAGCAGTTCTTC.

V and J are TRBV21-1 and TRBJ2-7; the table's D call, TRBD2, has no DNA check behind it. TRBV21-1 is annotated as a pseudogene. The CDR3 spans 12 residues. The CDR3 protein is CASSNPGSGQYF. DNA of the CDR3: TGTGCCAGCAGCAACCCGGGGAGCGGGCAGTACTTC.

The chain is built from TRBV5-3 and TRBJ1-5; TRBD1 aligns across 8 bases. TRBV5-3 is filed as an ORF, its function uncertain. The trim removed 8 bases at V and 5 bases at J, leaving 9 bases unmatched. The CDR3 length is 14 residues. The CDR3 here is CASSVQGVDQPQHF. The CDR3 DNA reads TGTGCCAGCAGCGTACAGGGGGTAGATCAGCCCCAGCATTTT.